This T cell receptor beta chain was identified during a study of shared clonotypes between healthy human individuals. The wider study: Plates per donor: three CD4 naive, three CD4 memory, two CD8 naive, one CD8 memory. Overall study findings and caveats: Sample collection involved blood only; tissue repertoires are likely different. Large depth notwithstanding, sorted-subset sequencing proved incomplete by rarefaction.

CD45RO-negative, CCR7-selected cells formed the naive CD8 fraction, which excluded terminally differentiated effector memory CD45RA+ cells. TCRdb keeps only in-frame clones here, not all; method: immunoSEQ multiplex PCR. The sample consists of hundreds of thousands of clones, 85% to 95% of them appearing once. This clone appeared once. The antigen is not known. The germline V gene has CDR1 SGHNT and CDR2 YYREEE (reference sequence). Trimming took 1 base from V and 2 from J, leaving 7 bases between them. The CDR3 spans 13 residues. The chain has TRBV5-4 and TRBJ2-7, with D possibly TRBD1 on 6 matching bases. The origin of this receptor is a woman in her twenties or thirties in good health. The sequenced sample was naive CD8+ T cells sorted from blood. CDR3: CASSLTGTYEQYF. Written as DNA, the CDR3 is TGTGCCAGCAGCTTGACAGGGACCTACGAGCAGTACTTC.